Shown below are 24 T cell receptor beta chains from a single sample sequenced in a study of technical replicates of blood from a handful of donors. TCRdb's table, derived via immunoSEQ multiplex PCR, lists solely in-frame clones and lacks some. The sample has under 80,000 clones; about nine tenths are singletons. The sample was PBMCs. These receptors all come from a human donor in good health. Some clones in this sample may be carry-over from other donors' samples.

A single count supports this clone. The rearrangement links TRBV27 to TRBJ2-7; TRBD2 matches 9 bases. J lost 3 bases, V lost 6 bases, and 6 bases had no gene match. Germline lookup yields CDR1 MNHEY and CDR2 SMNVEV (reference sequence). The CDR3 loop spans 14 amino acids. CDR3 region: CASSLSGGYYEQYF. The CDR3 coding sequence is TGTGCCAGCAGCCTTAGCGGGGGCTACTACGAGCAGTACTTC.

This chain connects TRBV27 to TRBJ1-5; D is perhaps TRBD1 (6 bases). V lost 4 bases, J lost 5 bases, and 18 bases lay in between. Germline CDR1 MNHEY, CDR2 SMNVEV (reference sequence). The CDR3 is 16 amino acids. The chain's CDR3 is CASSSRTVSGYQPQHF. The CDR3, as DNA: TGTGCCAGCAGTTCCCGGACAGTCTCGGGATATCAGCCCCAGCATTTT.

The CDR3 here is CAWSRGLAGGGEQYF. CDR3 DNA: TGTGCCTGGAGCCGCGGACTAGCGGGAGGTGGGGAGCAGTACTTC. This rearrangement joins TRBV30 to TRBJ2-7; 14 nucleotides match TRBD2. Germline loops: CDR1 GTSNPN, CDR2 SVGIG (reference sequence). V dropped 3 bases and J dropped 7; count of bases not matched to a gene: 8. There are 15 residues in the CDR3.

This sequence joins TRBV5-8 and TRBJ2-7; D not resolved. The CDR3 covers 12 residues. Trimming removed 4 bases from V and 4 bases from J, with 9 bases in between. Germline lookup yields CDR1 SGHTS and CDR2 YDEGEE. The CDR3 DNA sequence: TGTGCCAGCAGCCCCCGTGTATACGAGCAGTACTTC. Amino acid sequence: CASSPRVYEQYF.

This clone was seen only once. The rearrangement links TRBV5-1 to TRBJ2-7, with 11 nucleotides matching TRBD1. V lost 0 bases, J lost 2 bases, and 4 bases stayed unmatched. CDR1 SGHRS and CDR2 YFSETQ come from the germline V gene. This CDR3 is built from 16 residues. The CDR3 loop reads CASSLAAGQGAYEQYF. The CDR3 region has the DNA TGCGCCAGCAGCTTGGCCGCGGGACAGGGGGCCTACGAGCAGTACTTC.

This rearrangement joins TRBV5-6 to TRBJ2-1, with 15 bases fitting TRBD2. Germline trimming cut 6 bases from V and 7 bases from J; bases unmatched to any gene: 8. There are 16 residues in the CDR3. Per germline, CDR1 SGHDT and CDR2 YYEEEE. In DNA, the CDR3 is TGTGCCAGCATCCGACCGGGACTAGCGGGGGGAAATGAGCAGTTCTTC. Its protein is CASIRPGLAGGNEQFF.

This clone was counted only a few times. The chain carries TRBV5-4 and TRBJ1-2; a possible D gene is TRBD1 (5 bases). Germline lookup yields CDR1 SGHNT and CDR2 YYREEE (reference sequence). This CDR3 has 16 residues. The V end was cut by 2 bases, the J end by 4 bases, with 18 bases between. CDR3 coding DNA: TGTGCCAGCAGCTTCGGTGGAGGGGAACTTATCTATGGCTACACCTTC. Its protein product is CASSFGGGELIYGYTF.

The V and J genes are TRBV18 and TRBJ2-1; D might be TRBD1 (5 bases). Germline lookup yields CDR1 KGHSH and CDR2 LQKENI. CDR3 length: 13 amino acids. V was trimmed by 3 bases and J by 4 bases, leaving 7 bases between them. CDR3: CASSPRDYNEQFF. CDR3 nucleotides: TGTGCCAGCTCACCCAGGGATTACAATGAGCAGTTCTTC.

This clone was seen just once. This rearrangement joins TRBV2 to TRBJ1-2; 8 positions agree with TRBD1. CDR1 is SNHLY and CDR2 is FYNNEI in the germline V gene. The CDR3 loop spans 13 amino acids. Unmatched junction bases numbered 4, after V lost 5 bases and J lost 5 bases. This chain's CDR3 is CASSQGAEYGYTF. The CDR3 nucleotides read TGTGCCAGCAGTCAGGGGGCAGAGTATGGCTACACCTTC.

The rearrangement links TRBV19 to TRBJ2-7, with 13 nucleotides matching TRBD2. V dropped 3 bases and J dropped 0; count of bases not matched to a gene: 8. Germline V lookup: CDR1 LNHDA, CDR2 SQIVND (reference sequence). This CDR3 comprises 18 residues. The CDR3 loop reads CASSIRTSGGSFSYEQYF. The CDR3 coding sequence is TGTGCCAGTAGTATCCGGACTAGCGGGGGATCATTCTCCTACGAGCAGTACTTC.

The chain links TRBV10-3 to TRBJ1-5; D may be TRBD1 (5 bases). The CDR3 totals 14 residues. V lost 5 bases, J lost 4 bases, and 12 bases lay in between. CDR1 and CDR2 (germline): ENHRY, SYGVKD. CDR3 nucleotide sequence: TGTGCCATCAGTAACGGACAAGGGAATCAGCCCCAGCATTTT. It codes for CAISNGQGNQPQHF.

This sequence joins TRBV4-3 and TRBJ2-3; 9 bases map to TRBD2. Trimming removed 4 bases from V and 1 base from J; junction bases left unmatched: 6. Per germline, CDR1 LGHNA and CDR2 YSLEER. CDR3 length: 16 residues. CDR3 nucleotide sequence: TGCGCCAGCAGCCCCCTTGCTAGCGGGGGCACAGATACGCAGTATTTT. Its translation: CASSPLASGGTDTQYF.

This clone was found a few times. This CDR3 reads CASSLGDTEQYF. Here the CDR3 DNA reads TGCGCCAGCAGCTTAGGGGACACTGAGCAGTACTTC. The chain has TRBV5-1 and TRBJ2-7; a weak D match, TRBD1 (6 bases). Germline assignment: CDR1 SGHRS and CDR2 YFSETQ. V was clipped by 2 bases and J by 7 bases, with 10 bases between them. The CDR3 covers 12 residues.

Only one count was recorded for this clone. The V gene is TRBV4-1, the J gene TRBJ2-1, with 8 bases that match TRBD2. Trimming took 0 bases from V and 4 from J; bases not matched to a gene: 8. The CDR3 runs 17 residues. Per the germline V gene, CDR1 is MGHRA and CDR2 is YSYEKL. CDR3 in DNA: TGCGCCAGCAGCCAAGAGTATTCGACTAGCGAGTACAATGAGCAGTTCTTC. This translates into CASSQEYSTSEYNEQFF.

The chain couples TRBV6-5 to TRBJ1-3, with 7 bases identical to TRBD1. The CDR3 is 15 amino acids. The germline V gene has CDR1 MNHEY and CDR2 SVGAGI. With V trimmed by 6 bases and J by 0 bases, 5 bases remained unmatched. The DNA for the CDR3 is TGTGCCAGCAGAACAGGGGCAGTCTCTGGAAACACCATATATTTT. Protein sequence: CASRTGAVSGNTIYF.

This chain connects TRBV28 to TRBJ1-2; 7 bases align to TRBD1. V was pared by 8 bases and J by 6 bases, with 6 bases of the junction left unmatched. The CDR3 totals 12 residues. The germline gives CDR1 MDHEN, CDR2 SYDVKM. The DNA of the CDR3 is TGTGCCAGCCGACTTGGGACAGATGGCTACACCTTC. This gives the protein CASRLGTDGYTF.

The V gene is TRBV30, the J gene TRBJ2-5; TRBD2 aligns across 7 bases. The length of the CDR3 is 15 residues. V gave up 3 bases and J gave up 5 bases; unmatched junction bases: 12. Germline V lookup: CDR1 GTSNPN, CDR2 SVGIG (reference sequence). CDR3 coding DNA: TGTGCCTGGAGCCCGAGCGGGACCCACGGGGAGACCCAGTACTTC. Encoded protein: CAWSPSGTHGETQYF.

This chain joins TRBV19 and TRBJ1-1; 8 nucleotides agree with TRBD1. This CDR3 comprises 13 residues. Germline assignment: CDR1 LNHDA and CDR2 SQIVND (reference sequence). Trimming at V came to 5 bases and at J to 5 bases, leaving 4 bases not matched to a gene. CDR3 in amino acids: CASSYQGATEAFF. CDR3 bases: TGTGCCAGTAGTTACCAGGGGGCTACTGAAGCTTTCTTT.

The gene calls are TRBV2 and TRBJ2-7, with D tentatively TRBD2 (6 bases). Trimming removed 8 bases at V and 2 bases at J, with 10 bases between. CDR3 length: 12 amino acids. The germline gives CDR1 SNHLY, CDR2 FYNNEI. Written as DNA, the CDR3 is TGTGCCAGCGGACGGGGGACCTACGAGCAGTACTTC. It codes for CASGRGTYEQYF. The variable domain in full, completed from reference TRBV2 and TRBJ2-7, reads EPEVTQTPSHQVTQMGQEVILRCVPISNHLYFYWYRQILGQKVEFLVSFYNNEISEKSEIFDDQFSVERPDGSNFTLKIRSTKLEDSAMYFCASGRGTYEQYFGPGTRLTVT.

The chain links TRBV4-2 to TRBJ2-1, with TRBD2 identical over 7 bases. V trimming: 4 bases; J trimming: 7 bases; junction bases outside the gene matches: 13. The CDR3 extends over 16 amino acids. Germline lookup yields CDR1 LGHNA and CDR2 YNFKEQ. The CDR3 sequence is CASSLTLAAHPNEQFF. Written as DNA, the CDR3 is TGTGCCAGCAGCCTTACCCTAGCGGCTCACCCTAATGAGCAGTTCTTC.

The chain combines TRBV7-2 with TRBJ2-5; 8 nucleotides agree with TRBD1. Losses at the gene ends were 5 bases for V and 4 bases for J; bases not matched to a gene: 6. The germline V gene has CDR1 SGHTA and CDR2 FQGNSA. The CDR3 has 14 amino acids. CDR3 sequence (DNA): TGTGCCAGCAGCCCCACGACAGGGGTAGAGACCCAGTACTTC. As protein: CASSPTTGVETQYF.

The genes are TRBV7-2 and TRBJ2-5; TRBD1 agrees at 10 bases. The trim removed 2 bases at V and 8 bases at J, leaving 8 bases unmatched. The CDR3 extends over 15 amino acids. CDR1 and CDR2 from the germline V gene are SGHTA and FQGNSA. The CDR3 DNA follows: TGTGCCAGCAGCTTAATGGAGACAGGGGGCGGTACCCAGTACTTC. Protein product: CASSLMETGGGTQYF.

J is TRBJ2-5 and V is TRBV5-1; 8 nucleotides match TRBD2. This CDR3 region has 15 residues. V shed 0 bases, J shed 2 bases, and the junction held 3 bases outside the gene matches. The V gene's germline CDR1 is SGHRS and CDR2 YFSETQ. CDR3 bases: TGCGCCAGCAGCTTGGCCCGGGGGGGGCAAGAGACCCAGTACTTC. Its protein product is CASSLARGGQETQYF.

This clone was counted once. The V and J genes are TRBV19 and TRBJ1-5; D gene unclear. CDR1 and CDR2 (germline): LNHDA, SQIVND (reference sequence). The CDR3 runs 14 residues. V shed 1 base and J shed 11 bases, with 15 bases lying between them. The CDR3 sequence is CASSIVDGGRSQHF. In nucleotides, the CDR3 is TGTGCCAGTAGTATAGTTGACGGAGGCAGGTCCCAGCATTTT.